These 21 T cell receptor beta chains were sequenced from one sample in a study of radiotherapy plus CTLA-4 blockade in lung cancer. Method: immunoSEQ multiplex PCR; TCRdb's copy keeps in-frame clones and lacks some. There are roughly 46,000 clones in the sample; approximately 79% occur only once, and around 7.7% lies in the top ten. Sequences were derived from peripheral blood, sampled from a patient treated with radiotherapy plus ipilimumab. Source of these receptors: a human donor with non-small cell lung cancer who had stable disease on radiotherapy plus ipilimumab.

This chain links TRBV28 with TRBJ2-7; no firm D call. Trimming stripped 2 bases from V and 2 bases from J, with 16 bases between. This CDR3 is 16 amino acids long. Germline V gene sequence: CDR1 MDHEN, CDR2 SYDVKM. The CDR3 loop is CASSLGGTIGTYEQYV. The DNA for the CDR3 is TGTGCCAGCAGTTTAGGTGGCACCATAGGTACCTACGAGCAGTACGTC.

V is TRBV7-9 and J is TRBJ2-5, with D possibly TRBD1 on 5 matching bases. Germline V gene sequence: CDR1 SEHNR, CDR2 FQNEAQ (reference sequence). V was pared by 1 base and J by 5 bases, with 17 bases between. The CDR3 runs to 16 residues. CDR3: CASSLGWLQGRETQYF. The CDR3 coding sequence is TGTGCCAGCAGCTTAGGATGGCTTCAGGGTAGGGAGACCCAGTACTTC.

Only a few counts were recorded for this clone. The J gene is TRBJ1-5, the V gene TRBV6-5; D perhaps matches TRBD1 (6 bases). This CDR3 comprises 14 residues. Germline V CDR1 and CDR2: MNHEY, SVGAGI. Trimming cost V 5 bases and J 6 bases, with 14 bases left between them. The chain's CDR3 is CASSVSRGSQPQHF. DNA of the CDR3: TGTGCCAGCAGTGTTAGCAGGGGAAGTCAGCCCCAGCATTTT.

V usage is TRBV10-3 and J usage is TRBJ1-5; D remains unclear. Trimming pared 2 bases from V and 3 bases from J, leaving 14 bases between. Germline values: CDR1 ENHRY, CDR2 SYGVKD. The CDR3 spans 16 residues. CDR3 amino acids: CAISEPSQAANQPQHF. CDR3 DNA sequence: TGTGCCATCAGTGAGCCGTCTCAGGCTGCCAATCAGCCCCAGCATTTT.

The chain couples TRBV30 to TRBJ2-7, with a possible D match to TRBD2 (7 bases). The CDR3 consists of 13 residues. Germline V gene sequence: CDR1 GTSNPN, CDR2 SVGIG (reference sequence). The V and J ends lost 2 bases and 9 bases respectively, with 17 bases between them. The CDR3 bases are TGTGCCTGGAGTAAGGGGGGGTCGTGGGGGCAGTACTTC. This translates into CAWSKGGSWGQYF.

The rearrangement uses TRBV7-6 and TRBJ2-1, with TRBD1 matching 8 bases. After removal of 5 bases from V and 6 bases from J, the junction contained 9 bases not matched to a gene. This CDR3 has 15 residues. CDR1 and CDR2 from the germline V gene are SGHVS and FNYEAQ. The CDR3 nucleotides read TGTGCCAGCAGCACCAGACAGGGGAAAGGCAATGAGCAGTTCTTC. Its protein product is CASSTRQGKGNEQFF.

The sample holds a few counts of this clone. CDR3 sequence reads: CASSFTGTSEGEQYV. The CDR3 nucleotides read TGTGCCAGCAGTTTCACCGGGACTAGCGAGGGTGAGCAGTACGTC. The genes are TRBV6-6 and TRBJ2-7, with 10 positions matching TRBD2. Germline assignment: CDR1 MNHNY and CDR2 SVGAGI (reference sequence). The CDR3 is 15 amino acids. Losses at the gene ends were 4 bases for V and 7 bases for J; bases not matched to a gene: 10.

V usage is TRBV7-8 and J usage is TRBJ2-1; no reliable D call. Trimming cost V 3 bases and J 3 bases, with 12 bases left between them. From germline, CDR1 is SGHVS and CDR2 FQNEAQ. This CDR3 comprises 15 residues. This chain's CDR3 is CASSFDTANYNEQFF. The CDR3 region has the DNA TGTGCCAGCAGCTTCGACACGGCCAACTACAATGAGCAGTTCTTC. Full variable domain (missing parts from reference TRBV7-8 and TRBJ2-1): GAGVSQSPRYKVAKRGQDVALRCDPISGHVSLFWYQQALGQGPEFLTYFQNEAQLDKSGLPSDRFFAERPEGSVSTLKIQRTQQEDSAVYLCASSFDTANYNEQFFGPGTRLTVL.

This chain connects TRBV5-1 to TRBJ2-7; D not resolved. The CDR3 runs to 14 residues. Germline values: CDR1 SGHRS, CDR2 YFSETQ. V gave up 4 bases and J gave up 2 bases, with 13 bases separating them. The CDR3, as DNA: TGCGCCAGCAGCCTAGACCACGGTACCTACGAGCAGTACGTC. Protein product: CASSLDHGTYEQYV.

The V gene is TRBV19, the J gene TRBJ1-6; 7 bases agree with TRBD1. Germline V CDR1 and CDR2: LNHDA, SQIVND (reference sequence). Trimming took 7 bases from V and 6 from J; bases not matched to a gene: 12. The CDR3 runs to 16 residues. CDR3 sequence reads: CASTPQGLRLNSPLHF. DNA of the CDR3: TGTGCCAGTACCCCACAGGGGCTCCGTCTTAATTCACCCCTCCACTTT.

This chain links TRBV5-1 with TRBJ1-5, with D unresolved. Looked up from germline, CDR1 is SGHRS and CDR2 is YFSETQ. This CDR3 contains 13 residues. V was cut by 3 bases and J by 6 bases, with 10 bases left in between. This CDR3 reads CASSYGEGQPQHF. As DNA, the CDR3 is TGCGCCAGCAGCTACGGGGAGGGTCAGCCCCAGCATTTT.

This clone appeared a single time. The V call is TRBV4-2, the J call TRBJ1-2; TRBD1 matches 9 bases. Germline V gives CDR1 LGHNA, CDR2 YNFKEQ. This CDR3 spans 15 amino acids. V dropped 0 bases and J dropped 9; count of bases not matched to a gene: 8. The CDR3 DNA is TGTGCCAGCAGCCAAGATTATGGACAGGGGAATAGCTACACCTTC. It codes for CASSQDYGQGNSYTF.

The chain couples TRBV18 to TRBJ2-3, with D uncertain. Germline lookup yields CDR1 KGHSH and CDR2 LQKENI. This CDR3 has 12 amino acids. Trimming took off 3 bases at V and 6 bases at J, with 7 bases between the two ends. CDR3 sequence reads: CASSPFEDTQYF. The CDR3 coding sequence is TGTGCCAGCTCACCGTTTGAGGATACGCAGTATTTT.

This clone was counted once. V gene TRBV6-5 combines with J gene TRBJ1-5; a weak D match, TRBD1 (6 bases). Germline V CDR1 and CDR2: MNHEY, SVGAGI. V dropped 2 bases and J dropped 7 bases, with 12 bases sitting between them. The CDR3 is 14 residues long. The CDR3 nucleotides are TGTGCCAGCAGTTACGGGGGGGCAGGGCAGCCCCAGCATTTT. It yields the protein CASSYGGAGQPQHF.

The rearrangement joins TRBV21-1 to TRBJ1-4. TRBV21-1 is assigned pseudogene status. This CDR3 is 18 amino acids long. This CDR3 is CASSKGGPLRATNEKLFF. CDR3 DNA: TGTGCCAGCAGCAAAGGGGGTCCCTTACGAGCAACTAATGAAAAACTGTTTTTT.

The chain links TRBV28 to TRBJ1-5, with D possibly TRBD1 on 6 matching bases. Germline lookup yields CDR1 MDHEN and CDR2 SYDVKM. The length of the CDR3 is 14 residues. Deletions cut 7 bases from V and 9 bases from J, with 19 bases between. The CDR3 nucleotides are TGTGCCAGCAACACGGACAGCCGCTCATGGCCCCAGCATTTT. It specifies CASNTDSRSWPQHF.

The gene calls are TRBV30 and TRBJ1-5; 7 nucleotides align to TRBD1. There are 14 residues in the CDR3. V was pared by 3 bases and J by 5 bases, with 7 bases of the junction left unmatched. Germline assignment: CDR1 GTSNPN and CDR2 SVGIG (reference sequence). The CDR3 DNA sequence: TGTGCCTGGAGACCCGGACAGGCCCATCAGCCCCAGCATTTT. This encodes CAWRPGQAHQPQHF.

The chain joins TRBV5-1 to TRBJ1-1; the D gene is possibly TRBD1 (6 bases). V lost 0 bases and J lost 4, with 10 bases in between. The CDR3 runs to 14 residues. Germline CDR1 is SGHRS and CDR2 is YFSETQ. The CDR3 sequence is CASSLDRETTEAFF. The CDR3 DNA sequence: TGCGCCAGCAGCTTGGACAGGGAGACCACTGAAGCTTTCTTT.

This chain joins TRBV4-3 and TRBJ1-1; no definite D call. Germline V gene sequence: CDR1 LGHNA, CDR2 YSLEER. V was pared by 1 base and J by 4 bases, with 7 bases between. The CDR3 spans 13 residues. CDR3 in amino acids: CASSQALRTEAFF. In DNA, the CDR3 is TGCGCCAGCAGCCAAGCCCTTCGCACTGAAGCTTTCTTT.

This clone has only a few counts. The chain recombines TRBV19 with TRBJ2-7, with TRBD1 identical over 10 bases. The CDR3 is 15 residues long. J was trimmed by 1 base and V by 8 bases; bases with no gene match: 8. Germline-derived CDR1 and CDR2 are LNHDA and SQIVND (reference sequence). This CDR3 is CASRKPGQGSYEQYF. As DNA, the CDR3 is TGTGCCAGTCGGAAGCCGGGACAGGGGTCCTACGAGCAGTACTTC. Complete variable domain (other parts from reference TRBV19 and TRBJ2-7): DGGITQSPKYLFRKEGQNVTLSCEQNLNHDAMYWYRQDPGQGLRLIYYSQIVNDFQKGDIAEGYSVSREKKESFPLTVTSAQKNPTAFYLCASRKPGQGSYEQYFGPGTRLTVT.

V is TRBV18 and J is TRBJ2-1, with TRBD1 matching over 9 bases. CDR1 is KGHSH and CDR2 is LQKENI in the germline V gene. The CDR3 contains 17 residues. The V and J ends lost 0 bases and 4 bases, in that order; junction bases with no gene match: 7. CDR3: CASSPPHAGTGYNEQFF. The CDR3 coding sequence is TGTGCCAGCTCACCACCACATGCCGGGACAGGGTACAATGAGCAGTTCTTC.